The rows below give T cell receptor beta chains drawn from one sample of a study of T cell repertoires in cytomegalovirus infection. Their antigen targets remain unknown. One entry per CDR3 protein, called by TCRdb with MiXCR from the reads. The repertoire consists of approximately 990,000 distinct CDR3 sequences, with under 40% occurring once and the leading ten covering 10% to 15%. The sample consisted of cultured CD8+ T cells from PBMCs, taken from culture after CMV antigen stimulation. These receptors originate from a human donor in good health (CMV status not recorded). Some clones in this sample may be carry-over from other donors' samples. CDR3s leave out the opening cysteine and the closing phenylalanine or tryptophan. The order of the fields is V gene, J gene, clone size, CDR3 protein. Size tells how often a clone was seen (once, few, many) or the class of an expanded clone, and some rows leave it out.

>TRBV6-6|TRBJ1-6|few
ASSYAEGLRGDSPLH
>TRBV24-1|TRBJ1-5|-
ATSDFSNQPQH
>TRBV28|TRBJ1-5|-
ASSSIDSNQPQH
>TRBV7-6|TRBJ2-3|many
ASSPIKSTDTQY
>TRBV7-9|TRBJ2-1|-
ASSLLLSDSDEQF
>TRBV10-1|TRBJ2-3|-
ASSDGGLTDTQY
>TRBV6-5|TRBJ2-7|-
ASSYSTGSHEQY
>TRBV12-3/TRBV12-4|TRBJ1-1|many
ASRGTGRVTEAF
>TRBV11-2|TRBJ1-1|-
ASREASAEAF
>TRBV4-1|TRBJ2-1|-
ASSRVGDNEQF
>TRBV27|TRBJ2-7|few
ASRDTGTSYEQY